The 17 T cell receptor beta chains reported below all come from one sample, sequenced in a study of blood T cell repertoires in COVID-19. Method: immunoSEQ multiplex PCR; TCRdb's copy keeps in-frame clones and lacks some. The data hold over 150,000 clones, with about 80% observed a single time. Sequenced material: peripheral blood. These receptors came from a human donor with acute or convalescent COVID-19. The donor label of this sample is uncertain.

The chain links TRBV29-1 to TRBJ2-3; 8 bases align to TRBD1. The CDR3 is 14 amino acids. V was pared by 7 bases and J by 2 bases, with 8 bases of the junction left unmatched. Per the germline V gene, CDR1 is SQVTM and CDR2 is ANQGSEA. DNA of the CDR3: TGCAGCGCCGGACGGACAGGGTTCACAGATACGCAGTATTTT. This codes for CSAGRTGFTDTQYF.

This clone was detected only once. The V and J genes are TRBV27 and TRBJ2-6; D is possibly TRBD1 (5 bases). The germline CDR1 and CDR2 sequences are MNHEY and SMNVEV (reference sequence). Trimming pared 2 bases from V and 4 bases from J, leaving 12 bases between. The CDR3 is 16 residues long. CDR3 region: CASSLRGRAGANVLTF. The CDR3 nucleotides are TGTGCCAGCAGTTTAAGGGGAAGGGCAGGGGCCAACGTCCTGACTTTC.

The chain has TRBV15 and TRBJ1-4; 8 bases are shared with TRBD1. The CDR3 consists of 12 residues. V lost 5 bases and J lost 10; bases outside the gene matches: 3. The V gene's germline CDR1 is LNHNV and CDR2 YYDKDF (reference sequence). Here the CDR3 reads CATSGQGAKLFF. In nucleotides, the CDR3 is TGTGCCACCAGCGGACAGGGCGCAAAACTGTTTTTT.

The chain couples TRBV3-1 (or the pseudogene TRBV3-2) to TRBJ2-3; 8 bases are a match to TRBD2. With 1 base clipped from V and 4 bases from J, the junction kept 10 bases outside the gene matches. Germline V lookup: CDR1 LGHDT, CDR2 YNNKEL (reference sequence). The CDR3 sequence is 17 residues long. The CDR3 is CASSQGLREGGADTQYF. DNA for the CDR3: TGTGCCAGCAGCCAAGGTCTCCGGGAGGGGGGGGCAGATACGCAGTATTTT.

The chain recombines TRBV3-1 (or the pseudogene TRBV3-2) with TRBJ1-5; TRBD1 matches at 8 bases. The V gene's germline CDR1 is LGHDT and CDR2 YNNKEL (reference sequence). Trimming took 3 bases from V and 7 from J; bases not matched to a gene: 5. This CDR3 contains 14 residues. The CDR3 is CASSHTGGSQPQHF. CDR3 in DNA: TGTGCCAGCAGCCATACAGGGGGTAGCCAGCCCCAGCATTTT.

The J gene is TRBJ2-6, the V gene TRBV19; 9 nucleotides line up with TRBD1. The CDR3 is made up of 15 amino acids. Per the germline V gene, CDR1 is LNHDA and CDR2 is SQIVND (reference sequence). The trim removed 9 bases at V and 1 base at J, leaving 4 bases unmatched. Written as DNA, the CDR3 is TGTGCCAGCCGACAGGGGGTGTCTGGGGCCAACGTCCTGACTTTC. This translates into CASRQGVSGANVLTF.

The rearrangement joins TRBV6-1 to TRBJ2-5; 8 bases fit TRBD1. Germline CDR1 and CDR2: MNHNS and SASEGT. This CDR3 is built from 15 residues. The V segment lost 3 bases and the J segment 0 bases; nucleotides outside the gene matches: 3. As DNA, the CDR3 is TGTGCCAGCAGTGATAACAGGGGGAACCAAGAGACCCAGTACTTC. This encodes CASSDNRGNQETQYF.

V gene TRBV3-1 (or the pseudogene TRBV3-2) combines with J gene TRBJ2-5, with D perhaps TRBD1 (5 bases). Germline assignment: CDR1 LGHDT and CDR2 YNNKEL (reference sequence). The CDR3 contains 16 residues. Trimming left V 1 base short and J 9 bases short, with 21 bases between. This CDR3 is CASSQVAGHPPRAQYF. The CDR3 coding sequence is TGTGCCAGCAGCCAAGTCGCCGGGCACCCCCCCAGGGCCCAGTACTTC.

The CDR3 reads CASSVLQPARGYTF. The CDR3 nucleotides are TGTGCCAGCAGCGTACTGCAGCCAGCTAGGGGCTACACCTTC. This chain uses TRBV9 with TRBJ1-2; no clear D. In germline, CDR1 is SGDLS, CDR2 YYNGEE. The CDR3 contains 14 residues. V lost 1 base to trimming and J lost 8 bases, with 15 bases between them.

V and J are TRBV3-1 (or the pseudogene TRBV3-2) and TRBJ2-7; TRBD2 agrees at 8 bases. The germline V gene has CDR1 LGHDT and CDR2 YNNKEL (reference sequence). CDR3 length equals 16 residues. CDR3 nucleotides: TGTGCCAGCAGCCCTCCTAAATCTCGAGCGGGAGAAAGGTTGGAAGTC. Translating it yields CASSPPKSRAGERLEV.

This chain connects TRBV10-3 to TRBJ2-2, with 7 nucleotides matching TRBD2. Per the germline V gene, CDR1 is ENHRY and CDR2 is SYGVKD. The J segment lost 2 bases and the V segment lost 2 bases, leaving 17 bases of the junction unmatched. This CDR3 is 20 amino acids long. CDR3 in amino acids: CAISEPRASGLRENTGELFF. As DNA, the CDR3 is TGTGCCATCAGTGAGCCCCGTGCTAGCGGACTCCGAGAAAACACCGGGGAGCTGTTTTTT.

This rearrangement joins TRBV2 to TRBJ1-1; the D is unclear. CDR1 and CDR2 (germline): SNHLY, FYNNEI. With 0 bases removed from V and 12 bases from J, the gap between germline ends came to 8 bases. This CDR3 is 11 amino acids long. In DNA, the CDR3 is TGTGCCAGCAGTGAAGCCCTAGTGTCTTTCTTT. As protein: CASSEALVSFF. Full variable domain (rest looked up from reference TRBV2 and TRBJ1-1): EPEVTQTPSHQVTQMGQEVILRCVPISNHLYFYWYRQILGQKVEFLVSFYNNEISEKSEIFDDQFSVERPDGSNFTLKIRSTKLEDSAMYFCASSEALVSFFGQGTRLTVV.

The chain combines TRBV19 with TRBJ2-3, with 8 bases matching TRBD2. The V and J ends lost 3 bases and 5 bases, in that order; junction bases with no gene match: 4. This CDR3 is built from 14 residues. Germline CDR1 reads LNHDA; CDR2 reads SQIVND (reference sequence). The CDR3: CASSIREGIDTQYF. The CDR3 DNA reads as TGTGCCAGTAGTATTCGGGAGGGCATAGATACGCAGTATTTT.

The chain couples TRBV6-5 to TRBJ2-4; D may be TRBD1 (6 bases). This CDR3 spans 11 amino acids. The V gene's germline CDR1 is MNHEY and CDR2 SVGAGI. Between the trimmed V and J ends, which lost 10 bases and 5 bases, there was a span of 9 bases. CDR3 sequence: CAIRTENIQYF. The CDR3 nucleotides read TGTGCCATCCGGACAGAAAACATTCAGTACTTC.

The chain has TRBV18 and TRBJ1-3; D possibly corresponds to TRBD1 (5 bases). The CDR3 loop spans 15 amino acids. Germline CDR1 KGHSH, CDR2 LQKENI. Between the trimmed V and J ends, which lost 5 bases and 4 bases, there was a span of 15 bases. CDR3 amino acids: CASSSRVKSGNTIYF. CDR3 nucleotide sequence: TGTGCCAGCTCATCCAGGGTAAAATCAGGAAACACCATATATTTT. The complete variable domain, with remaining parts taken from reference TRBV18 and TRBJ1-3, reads NAGVMQNPRHLVRRRGQEARLRCSPMKGHSHVYWYRQLPEEGLKFMVYLQKENIIDESGMPKERFSAEFPKEGPSILRIQQVVRGDSAAYFCASSSRVKSGNTIYFGEGSWLTVV.

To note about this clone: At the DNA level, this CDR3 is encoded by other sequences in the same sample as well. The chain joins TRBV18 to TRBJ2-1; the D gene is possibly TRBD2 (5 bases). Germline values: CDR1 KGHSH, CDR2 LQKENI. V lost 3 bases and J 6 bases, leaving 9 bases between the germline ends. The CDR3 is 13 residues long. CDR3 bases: TGTGCCAGCTCACCCCGGGCGGGCAATGAGCAGTTCTTC. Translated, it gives CASSPRAGNEQFF.

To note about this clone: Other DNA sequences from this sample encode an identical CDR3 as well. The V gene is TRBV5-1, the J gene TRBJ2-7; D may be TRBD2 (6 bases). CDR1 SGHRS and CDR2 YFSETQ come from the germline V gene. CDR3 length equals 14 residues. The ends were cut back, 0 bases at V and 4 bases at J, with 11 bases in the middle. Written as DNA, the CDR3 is TGCGCCAGCAGCTTGGAAGGAGGGACGTACGAGCAGTACTTC. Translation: CASSLEGGTYEQYF.